A single TCR beta chain is shown here with its context. Per the study methods: The assay estimated nucleated cells by amplifying reference gene primers. This table comes from immunoSEQ multiplex PCR, and its TCRdb copy is limited to in-frame clones, with some not included. That table gives V, J and clone size, and the DNA gave D and trimming. The data hold over 200,000 clones, with roughly 80% observed a single time. These data are taken from a study of blood T cell repertoires in COVID-19. Turning to the study itself: PBMCs, B-cell-depleted T cells, or T cells were the source of the cDNA or gDNA that made up the material.

V was clipped by 4 bases and J by 5 bases; unmatched bases: 16. CDR3 length: 18 residues. The germline CDR1 and CDR2 sequences are KGHDR and SFDVKD. The sequence was obtained from a woman between 40 and 55 years old with active or convalescent COVID-19. Input material: peripheral blood. This chain connects TRBV24-1 to TRBJ1-2, with 9 bases fitting TRBD1. The CDR3 DNA is TGTGCCACCAGTGACAACCGGGACAGGGTCCATGGGAGGTATGGCTACACCTTC. As protein: CATSDNRDRVHGRYGYTF.